This TCR beta chain was captured by sequencing in a study of beta chain features in type 1 diabetes. General study points: Among patients, naive, central memory and Treg TCRB repertoires appeared more similar than among healthy donors.

Since all of the isolated RNA was reverse transcribed, expressed TCRB transcripts were what got sequenced. Read counts averaged around 3.5 million for samples of naive, central memory and regulatory T cells. Produced via immunoSEQ multiplex PCR; TCRdb's table is partial and in-frame only. The table lists 970,000 or so clones, under 20% of them singletons. On this clone: The antigen is unknown.

There are 14 residues in the CDR3. Germline V gene lookup returns CDR1 SGHDT and CDR2 YYEEEE. V lost 4 bases, J lost 2 bases, and 3 bases stayed unmatched. On average, the one heparinised blood draw given by each donor was approximately 120 mL. This receptor was obtained from a woman aged 18-30 years in good health. The chain couples TRBV5-6 to TRBJ2-5; 9 bases match TRBD1. What was sequenced was naive CD4+ T cells from blood. CDR3 sequence (DNA): TGTGCCAGCAGCATGGGGACAGGGCAAGAGACCCAGTACTTC. It codes for CASSMGTGQETQYF.